The following is a TCR beta chain sequence with its context. Its binding antigen is unknown. Per-base qualities were not stored, and no clone one base away is much larger. This sample stems from a study of identical twins (dated by TCRdb to 2016 to 2017). About the investigation overall: TCR alpha and beta repertoires from monozygotic twins, unrelated adults of various ages and cord blood were deep-sequenced to test whether fetal clonotypes persist. Replicate twin experiments were performed at different times using different library preparation protocols to rule out contamination.

What the study reported, not specific to this receptor: In beta out-of-frame sequences, excess twin sharing was weaker, because having fewer shared sequences lowered the signal-to-noise ratio. Compared with coincidental sharing between unrelated individuals, out-of-frame TCR alpha sequences shared between twins showed an excess of sequences with low generation probability. Recombination models systematically underestimated out-of-frame TCR alpha sharing in monozygotic twins but agreed with sharing between unrelated individuals. Fewer insertions were carried by abundant cord blood beta clonotypes; a weaker similar trend was observed in young adult naive repertoires, while no such trend was observed in memory repertoires. Invariant T cells such as MAIT and iNKT could partly confound zero-insertion analyses, although diverse VJ usage argued against such confounding for most clonotypes. Because the same donors could not be followed over many years, the conclusions relied on cross-sectional statistical analysis.

All donors were healthy Caucasians. Three pairs of female monozygotic twins, all aged roughly 18 to 29 years, were included in the twin cohort. Positive isolation kits from Invitrogen were used to isolate the CD4+ and CD8+ T cell populations. The library was produced with 5' RACE. These reads were obtained on an Illumina HiSeq 2000. A universal primer binding site was introduced by template switching, and a unique molecular identifier was present in the final cDNA, enabling accurate counting of TCR cDNA molecules. Specific primers in the conserved constant-segment region were used to synthesize first-strand cDNA for the TCR alpha and beta chains. To control for contamination, each cDNA library was double barcoded with a SMART-Mk sample barcode plus Illumina barcodes. TruSeq adapter sequences and Illumina sample barcodes were added in two successive PCR steps. The Illumina HiSeq platform was used with custom primers to sequence TCR alpha and beta cDNA libraries. The paper's data handling went like this. MiGEC processed the raw reads to extract unique molecular identifiers, while MiXCR was used to determine the CDR3 positions. For each individual, recombination models were inferred using an EM algorithm with the repgenHMM and IGoR tools. Shared clonotype analysis was performed with the tcR package in R, normalizing sharing by the product of cloneset sizes. Out-of-frame nonproductive sequences were analyzed to study raw recombination free of thymic and clonal selection effects. TCRdb reprocessing: public reads trimmed at Q25 with fastp, clones called with MiXCR, in-frame beta chains kept. Rows with a matching CDR3 protein are joined into one entry that keeps the most common DNA and genes. TCRdb, not the authors, supplied the V and J calls. The sample table lists more than 400,000 distinct CDR3 sequences, 13% to 15% of them with a count of one. Around 0.48% of the sample is taken by the ten largest.

From a lookup of the germline V gene, CDR1 and CDR2 are MDHEN and SYDVKM. Spanning cysteine to phenylalanine, the CDR3 consists of 16 amino acids. Only the CDR3 DNA stays, 48 bases, in frame from base 1. V loses 5 bases, J loses 1 base, and the germline ends lie 15 bases apart. These same data were also listed under a study on yellow fever vaccine responses in identical twins. Per that second paper: According to the authors, in identical twins the way T cells responded to vaccination appeared partly convergent and partly personalized. The study precisely tracked vaccine-responding T cell clones in identical twins.

This clonotype was sampled from a woman under 30 in good health. The V gene is TRBV28 and the J gene is TRBJ1-5, with the identity of the D gene unclear. Sequencing was carried out using CD4+ T cells sorted from blood. The CDR3 region has the sequence CASSIRLSRSNQPQHF. The nucleotide sequence is TGTGCCAGCAGTATACGCCTGTCTAGAAGCAATCAGCCCCAGCATTTT.